This TCR beta chain was sequenced in a study of blood T cells in healthy people across ages. CDR3 length: 13 residues. V lost 9 bases and J 3 bases, leaving 12 bases between the germline ends. The germline V gene encodes CDR1 ENHRY and CDR2 SYGVKD. A second roughly 6 to 12 cycle PCR used barcoded and J-beta primers. Using its own MiXCR run on the 5' RACE reads, TCRdb lists one record per CDR3 protein. The top ten hold approximately 4% of the sample, which has some 800,000 distinct CDR3 sequences, just under 25% seen once. This clonotype was picked up a small number of times. This same sample was also taken into another study, of T cells of mothers and their children. That investigation notes: Every microgram of extracted RNA entered cDNA synthesis, around 1.5 ug per 15 ul.

This chain links TRBV10-3 with TRBJ1-5; D is uncertain. The sequencing sample was made of blood. This sequence was found in a boy between 10 and 17 years old in good health. The CDR3 region has the DNA TGTGCCATATCGGGCGGTCTCAATCAGCCCCAGCATTTT. Translating it yields CAISGGLNQPQHF.